This T cell receptor beta chain comes out of a study of blood T cell repertoires in COVID-19. Germline-derived CDR1 and CDR2 are SGHTA and FQGTGA. The CDR3 extends over 14 amino acids. Trimming removed 3 bases from V and 4 bases from J, with 12 bases in between. Sequencing used immunoSEQ multiplex PCR; TCRdb keeps in-frame clones, though not all of them. The table shows about 160,000 clones, with roughly 84% occurring only once. This clone was observed at least ten times. The receptor comes from a woman of 80 years or more with active or convalescent COVID-19. The V and J genes are TRBV7-3 and TRBJ1-2; D gene uncertain. The specimen was peripheral blood. The CDR3 DNA follows: TGTGCCAGCAGCTTTATGACAATACTCTATGGCTACACCTTC. It translates to CASSFMTILYGYTF. The full variable domain, completed using reference TRBV7-3 and TRBJ1-2, is GAGVSQTPSNKVTEKGKYVELRCDPISGHTALYWYRQSLGQGPEFLIYFQGTGAADDSGLPNDRFFAVRPEGSVSTLKIQRTERGDSAVYLCASSFMTILYGYTFGSGTRLTVV.